Each of the 2 T cell receptor beta chains below was sequenced from the same sample in a study of T cell changes during pregnancy in multiple sclerosis. Measured with immunoSEQ multiplex PCR; TCRdb has only the in-frame clones, and not every one. The sample contains tens of thousands of clones, roughly 93% of which appear only once. Sequenced material: CD8+ T cells from peripheral blood mononuclear cells, taken after pregnancy. Source of these receptors: a female donor with multiple sclerosis, enrolled in a pregnancy study.

The chain uses TRBV5-3 and TRBJ2-1; D gene ambiguous. TRBV5-3 is designated an ORF whose function remains uncertain. Trimming shortened V by 3 bases and J by 4 bases, and 14 bases separated the two germline ends. This CDR3 spans 15 amino acids. Here the CDR3 reads CARSSRVLPYNEQFF. DNA for the CDR3: TGTGCCAGAAGCTCCCGGGTACTCCCGTACAATGAGCAGTTCTTC.

This clone came up once. In DNA form, the CDR3 reads TGTGCCAGTAGTAGTAGCAGTCCCTCTGGAAACACCATATATTTT. Its protein product is CASSSSSPSGNTIYF. The rearrangement uses TRBV19 and TRBJ1-3; D uncertain. This CDR3 has 15 amino acids. V lost 4 bases, J lost 0 bases, and 10 bases lay in between. Per the germline V gene, CDR1 is LNHDA and CDR2 is SQIVND (reference sequence). The full variable domain, with the rest looked up from reference TRBV19 and TRBJ1-3, is DGGITQSPKYLFRKEGQNVTLSCEQNLNHDAMYWYRQDPGQGLRLIYYSQIVNDFQKGDIAEGYSVSREKKESFPLTVTSAQKNPTAFYLCASSSSSPSGNTIYFGEGSWLTVV.